The next 30 T cell receptor beta chains were all read from a single sample in a study of blood T cell repertoires in COVID-19. This table comes from immunoSEQ multiplex PCR, and its TCRdb copy is limited to in-frame clones, with some not included. The sample records 250,000 to 350,000 clones, around 87% being singletons. Sequenced: PBMCs or T cells enriched from blood (not recorded which). These receptors were collected from a young woman with acute COVID-19.

This rearrangement joins TRBV28 to TRBJ2-2, with 7 bases identical to TRBD2. In germline, CDR1 is MDHEN, CDR2 SYDVKM. V lost 7 bases to trimming and J lost 3 bases; unmatched junction nucleotides: 8. The CDR3 is 15 amino acids. CDR3 bases: TGTGCCAGCATAAAGGCCCGGGAGGACACCGGGGAGCTGTTTTTT. It yields the protein CASIKAREDTGELFF.

V and J are TRBV28 and TRBJ2-7; D gene ambiguous. Trimming cost V 6 bases and J 0 bases, with 12 bases left between them. The germline CDR1 and CDR2 sequences are MDHEN and SYDVKM. This CDR3 contains 14 residues. The CDR3 sequence: CASSRISISYEQYF. As DNA, the CDR3 is TGTGCCAGCAGCAGGATCAGTATCTCCTACGAGCAGTACTTC.

The rearrangement joins TRBV5-4 to TRBJ1-3; D is unresolved. V lost 0 bases and J 3 bases, leaving 7 bases between the germline ends. The CDR3 has 14 amino acids. Germline CDR1 is SGHNT and CDR2 is YYREEE (reference sequence). The chain's CDR3 is CASSLGADGNTIYF. CDR3 DNA sequence: TGTGCCAGCAGCTTGGGGGCAGATGGAAACACCATATATTTT.

The chain carries TRBV7-8 and TRBJ2-7, with 9 bases aligning to TRBD1. CDR1 and CDR2 from the germline V gene are SGHVS and FQNEAQ. This CDR3 region has 16 residues. Losses at the gene ends were 5 bases for V and 2 bases for J; bases not matched to a gene: 10. CDR3 residues: CASSPDRGILTYEQYF. The CDR3, as DNA: TGTGCCAGCAGCCCCGACAGGGGGATCCTTACCTACGAGCAGTACTTC.

The gene calls are TRBV11-3 and TRBJ2-2; the match to TRBD1 covers 9 bases. J was trimmed by 2 bases and V by 2 bases; bases with no gene match: 3. CDR1 SGHNT and CDR2 YENEEA come from the germline V gene. The CDR3 is 16 amino acids. DNA for the CDR3: TGTGCCAGCAGCTTATGGGGACAGGGAAACACCGGGGAGCTGTTTTTT. Its translation is CASSLWGQGNTGELFF.

The rearrangement links TRBV4-2 to TRBJ2-7; a possible D gene is TRBD1 (5 bases). Germline CDR1 and CDR2: LGHNA and YNFKEQ. There are 14 residues in the CDR3. Trimming pared 4 bases from V and 2 bases from J, leaving 12 bases between. The CDR3 sequence is CASSLLGETYEQYF. CDR3 in DNA: TGTGCCAGCAGCCTCTTAGGGGAAACCTACGAGCAGTACTTC.

This clone has only one observation. The chain links TRBV30 to TRBJ1-4; possible D gene TRBD1, 6 bases. Germline CDR1 reads GTSNPN; CDR2 reads SVGIG (reference sequence). This CDR3 spans 15 amino acids. With 3 bases removed from V and 5 bases from J, the gap between germline ends came to 16 bases. Here the CDR3 reads CAWSRTGSRNEKLFF. CDR3 DNA sequence: TGTGCCTGGAGCCGAACAGGGAGCAGGAATGAAAAACTGTTTTTT. Full variable domain (rest looked up from reference TRBV30 and TRBJ1-4): SQTIHQWPATLVQPVGSPLSLECTVEGTSNPNLYWYRQAAGRGLQLLFYSVGIGQISSEVPQNLSASRPQDRQFILSSKKLLLSDSGFYLCAWSRTGSRNEKLFFGSGTQLSVL.

V and J are TRBV24-1 and TRBJ2-2; 8 bases agree with TRBD2. The germline gives CDR1 KGHDR, CDR2 SFDVKD. The CDR3 is made up of 14 amino acids. V lost 5 bases, J lost 5 bases, and 3 bases stayed unmatched. The CDR3 loop reads CATSVSSGTGELFF. DNA for the CDR3: TGTGCCACCAGTGTTTCTAGCGGGACCGGGGAGCTGTTTTTT.

The genes are TRBV11-2 and TRBJ2-1; 11 bases match TRBD1. CDR3 length equals 14 residues. V lost 5 bases to trimming and J lost 6 bases; unmatched junction nucleotides: 3. Germline V gene data show CDR1 as SGHAT and CDR2 as FQNNGV. The CDR3: CASSADRGLNEQFF. In DNA, the CDR3 is TGTGCCAGCAGCGCGGACAGGGGGCTCAATGAGCAGTTCTTC.

The chain joins TRBV7-2 to TRBJ1-3; TRBD1 agrees at 8 bases. Germline V gene lookup returns CDR1 SGHTA and CDR2 FQGNSA. V trimming: 4 bases; J trimming: 0 bases; junction bases outside the gene matches: 5. The CDR3 totals 16 residues. CDR3 bases: TGTGCCAGCAGCTCGGGGGACAGGATCTCTGGAAACACCATATATTTT. Translated, it gives CASSSGDRISGNTIYF.

A single count supports this clone. The chain links TRBV19 to TRBJ2-1; TRBD2 matches 8 bases. This CDR3 contains 13 residues. V lost 7 bases and J lost 2; bases outside the gene matches: 1. Germline CDR1 and CDR2: LNHDA and SQIVND (reference sequence). The CDR3 DNA is TGTGCCAGTATCGGGAGGGCCTACAATGAGCAGTTCTTC. This codes for CASIGRAYNEQFF.

This clone was seen only once. The rearrangement uses TRBV30 and TRBJ2-3; no firm D call. Germline-derived CDR1 and CDR2 are GTSNPN and SVGIG (reference sequence). V was shortened by 3 bases and J by 0 bases, with 16 bases between the two germline ends. The CDR3 contains 16 residues. CDR3 sequence reads: CAWSKTPGISTDTQYF. In DNA form, the CDR3 reads TGTGCCTGGAGCAAGACACCCGGTATTAGCACAGATACGCAGTATTTT.

The chain joins TRBV27 to TRBJ1-1, with a weak D call TRBD1 (5 bases). Trimming shortened V by 6 bases and J by 2 bases, and 13 bases separated the two germline ends. The CDR3 is 14 amino acids. Germline assignment: CDR1 MNHEY and CDR2 SMNVEV (reference sequence). This CDR3 reads CASSSDRSNTEAFF. CDR3 bases: TGTGCCAGCAGCTCTGACAGATCTAACACTGAAGCTTTCTTT.

The V gene is TRBV7-9, the J gene TRBJ1-6; D might be TRBD1 (5 bases). The CDR3 is 15 amino acids. Germline CDR1 and CDR2: SEHNR and FQNEAQ (reference sequence). V shed 5 bases and J shed 5 bases, with 13 bases lying between them. The CDR3: CASSDRGSHNSPLHF. In nucleotides, the CDR3 is TGTGCCAGCAGCGATAGGGGTTCCCATAATTCACCCCTCCACTTT.

As to this clone: The same CDR3 arises from other DNA sequences in this sample as well. The chain carries TRBV28 and TRBJ1-5; 7 positions match TRBD1. Germline lookup yields CDR1 MDHEN and CDR2 SYDVKM. The CDR3 runs to 14 residues. V gave up 5 bases and J gave up 4 bases; unmatched junction bases: 5. The CDR3 here is CASSPPGGNQPQHF. Here the CDR3 DNA reads TGTGCCAGCAGTCCCCCAGGGGGGAATCAGCCCCAGCATTTT.

This chain uses TRBV5-4 with TRBJ2-3; TRBD2 agrees at 10 bases. V dropped 0 bases and J dropped 1; count of bases not matched to a gene: 2. The germline CDR1 and CDR2 sequences are SGHNT and YYREEE (reference sequence). The CDR3 has 16 amino acids. DNA for the CDR3: TGTGCCAGCAGCTTGGCCGGGACTAGCGGCACAGATACGCAGTATTTT. As protein: CASSLAGTSGTDTQYF. Drawing the rest from reference TRBV5-4 and TRBJ2-3, the complete variable domain is ETGVTQSPTHLIKTRGQQVTLRCSSQSGHNTVSWYQQALGQGPQFIFQYYREEENGRGNFPPRFSGLQFPNYSSELNVNALELDDSALYLCASSLAGTSGTDTQYFGPGTRLTVL.

This chain uses TRBV19 with TRBJ1-3; 7 nucleotides align to TRBD1. Trimming took 6 bases from V and 3 from J; bases not matched to a gene: 11. The CDR3 consists of 16 residues. Germline assignment: CDR1 LNHDA and CDR2 SQIVND (reference sequence). This CDR3 is CASRIFRGPGGNTIYF. The CDR3 DNA follows: TGTGCCAGTAGAATCTTTAGGGGGCCGGGTGGAAACACCATATATTTT.

The rearrangement uses TRBV5-4 and TRBJ1-2; 7 nucleotides align to TRBD1. The CDR3 is 14 residues long. V lost 6 bases to trimming and J lost 3 bases; unmatched junction nucleotides: 8. CDR1 is SGHNT, CDR2 YYREEE, per germline (reference sequence). The CDR3 sequence is CASTDRDSDYGYTF. As DNA, the CDR3 is TGTGCCAGCACCGACCGGGACAGTGACTATGGCTACACCTTC.

The V call is TRBV5-1, the J call TRBJ2-7; 7 bases fit TRBD1. V was clipped by 4 bases and J by 1 base; unmatched bases: 8. The CDR3 loop spans 15 amino acids. The germline V gene encodes CDR1 SGHRS and CDR2 YFSETQ. For the CDR3, the DNA is TGCGCCAGCAGCACCTTACAGGGGATTTCCTACGAGCAGTACTTC. The encoded protein is CASSTLQGISYEQYF.

This chain uses TRBV30 with TRBJ1-1; D not certain. Trimming stripped 5 bases from V and 2 bases from J, with 12 bases between. Germline loops: CDR1 GTSNPN, CDR2 SVGIG (reference sequence). The CDR3 has 13 residues. In DNA, the CDR3 is TGTGCCTGGGCTGCGGATCTCAACACTGAAGCTTTCTTT. Translating gives CAWAADLNTEAFF.

The rearrangement links TRBV19 to TRBJ2-1, with a possible D match to TRBD2 (6 bases). V dropped 5 bases and J dropped 3 bases, with 14 bases sitting between them. The V gene's germline CDR1 is LNHDA and CDR2 SQIVND (reference sequence). This CDR3 has 15 amino acids. CDR3 in DNA: TGTGCCAGTAGTCAGGCTAGCGTTGTCTACAATGAGCAGTTCTTC. This codes for CASSQASVVYNEQFF.

V gene TRBV6-2 or TRBV6-3 combines with J gene TRBJ2-7, with 16 positions matching TRBD2. J lost 6 bases, V lost 2 bases, and 10 bases had no gene match. Germline-derived CDR1 and CDR2 are MNHEY and SVGEGT. CDR3 length: 18 amino acids. The CDR3 reads CASSYRTGTSGRATEQYF. The DNA of the CDR3 is TGTGCCAGCAGTTACCGGACCGGGACTAGCGGGAGGGCCACCGAGCAGTACTTC.

The chain combines TRBV7-8 with TRBJ2-1; 9 positions agree with TRBD2. Trimming at V came to 1 base and at J to 0 bases, leaving 10 bases not matched to a gene. The CDR3 contains 19 residues. The germline CDR1 and CDR2 sequences are SGHVS and FQNEAQ. The CDR3 sequence: CASSLVSSGMPPSYNEQFF. The CDR3 bases are TGTGCCAGCAGCTTAGTTTCTAGCGGGATGCCACCCTCCTACAATGAGCAGTTCTTC.

The chain employs TRBV9 and TRBJ2-7, with D perhaps TRBD1 (5 bases). Germline CDR1 reads SGDLS; CDR2 reads YYNGEE. Trimming took 4 bases from V and 0 from J, leaving 14 bases between them. The CDR3 is 15 amino acids. CDR3 DNA: TGTGCCAGCAGCCCAGAGGTAGGGGTCTCCTACGAGCAGTACTTC. Translation gives CASSPEVGVSYEQYF.

The sample holds one count of this clone. The chain uses TRBV24-1 and TRBJ2-3; 9 bases map to TRBD2. The CDR3 has 16 residues. CDR1 and CDR2 (germline): KGHDR, SFDVKD. V shed 9 bases, J shed 0 bases, and the junction held 9 bases outside the gene matches. CDR3 amino acids: CATARAGGPSTDTQYF. In nucleotides, the CDR3 is TGTGCCACCGCTAGGGCGGGAGGGCCCAGCACAGATACGCAGTATTTT.

CDR3 loop: CASKKTSDYEQYF. The CDR3 coding sequence is TGTGCCAGCAAAAAGACTAGTGACTACGAGCAGTACTTC. The chain combines TRBV2 with TRBJ2-7; D is perhaps TRBD2 (6 bases). V lost 7 bases and J lost 3, with 13 bases in between. The CDR3 spans 13 residues. Per the germline V gene, CDR1 is SNHLY and CDR2 is FYNNEI.

J is TRBJ2-5 and V is TRBV6-1, with TRBD2 identical over 10 bases. This CDR3 comprises 17 residues. CDR1 is MNHNS, CDR2 SASEGT, per germline. After removal of 0 bases from V and 5 bases from J, the junction contained 9 bases not matched to a gene. DNA of the CDR3: TGTGCCAGCAGTGAAGCTTCTAGCGGGAGAATCCTTGAGACCCAGTACTTC. It codes for CASSEASSGRILETQYF.

This clone was observed a handful of times. The gene calls are TRBV7-9 and TRBJ1-3; D perhaps matches TRBD1 (5 bases). V was pared by 4 bases and J by 0 bases, with 10 bases between. Germline values: CDR1 SEHNR, CDR2 FQNEAQ (reference sequence). There are 15 residues in the CDR3. In DNA, the CDR3 is TGTGCCAGCAGCTCCCGGGGGATCTCTGGAAACACCATATATTTT. It specifies CASSSRGISGNTIYF.

The rearrangement links TRBV18 to TRBJ2-7, with TRBD2 matching over 7 bases. Looked up from germline, CDR1 is KGHSH and CDR2 is LQKENI. This CDR3 has 15 amino acids. V lost 0 bases and J lost 2; bases outside the gene matches: 4. The DNA of the CDR3 is TGTGCCAGCTCACCACCCGCGGGAGCCCCCTACGAGCAGTACTTC. It translates to CASSPPAGAPYEQYF.

Here the CDR3 reads CASSRTGTGQYEQYF. In nucleotides, the CDR3 is TGTGCCAGCAGCAGAACAGGGACGGGACAATACGAGCAGTACTTC. This chain joins TRBV7-2 and TRBJ2-7, with D possibly matching TRBD1 (6 bases). The V end was cut by 5 bases, the J end by 4 bases, with 18 bases between. The CDR3 spans 15 residues. Germline V gives CDR1 SGHTA, CDR2 FQGNSA.